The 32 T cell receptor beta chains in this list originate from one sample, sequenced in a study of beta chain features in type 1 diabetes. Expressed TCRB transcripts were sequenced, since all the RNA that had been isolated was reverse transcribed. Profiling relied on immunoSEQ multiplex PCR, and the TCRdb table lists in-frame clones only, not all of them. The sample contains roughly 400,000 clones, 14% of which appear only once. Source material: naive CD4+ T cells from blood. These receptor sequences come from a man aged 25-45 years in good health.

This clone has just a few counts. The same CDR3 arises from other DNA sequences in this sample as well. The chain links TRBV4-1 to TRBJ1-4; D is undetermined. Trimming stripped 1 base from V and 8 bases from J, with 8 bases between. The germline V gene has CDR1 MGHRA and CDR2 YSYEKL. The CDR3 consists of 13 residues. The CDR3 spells CASSQVLGEKLFF. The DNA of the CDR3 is TGCGCCAGCAGCCAAGTTCTAGGAGAAAAACTGTTTTTT.

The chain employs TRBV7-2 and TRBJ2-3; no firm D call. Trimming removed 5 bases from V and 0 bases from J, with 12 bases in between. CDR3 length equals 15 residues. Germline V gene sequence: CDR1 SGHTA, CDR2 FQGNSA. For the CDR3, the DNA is TGTGCCAGCAGCCCTGATCGAACTAGCACAGATACGCAGTATTTT. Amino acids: CASSPDRTSTDTQYF.

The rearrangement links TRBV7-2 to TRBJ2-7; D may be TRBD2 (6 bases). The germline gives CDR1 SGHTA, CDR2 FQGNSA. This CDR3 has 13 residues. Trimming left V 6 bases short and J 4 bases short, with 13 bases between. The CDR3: CASSRGYKYEQYV. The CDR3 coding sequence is TGTGCCAGCAGTCGGGGGTACAAATACGAGCAGTACGTC.

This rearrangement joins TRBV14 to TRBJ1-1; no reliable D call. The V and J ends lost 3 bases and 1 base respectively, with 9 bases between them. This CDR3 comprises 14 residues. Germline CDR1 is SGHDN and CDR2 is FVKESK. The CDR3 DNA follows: TGTGCCAGCAGCCAGAGATGGAGGAACACTGAAGCTTTCTTT. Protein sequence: CASSQRWRNTEAFF.

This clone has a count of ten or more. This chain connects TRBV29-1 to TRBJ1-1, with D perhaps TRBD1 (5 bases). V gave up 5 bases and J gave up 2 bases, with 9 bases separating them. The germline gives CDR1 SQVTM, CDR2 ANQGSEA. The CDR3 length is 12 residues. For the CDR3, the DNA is TGCAGCGTTAAAGGGGCAAACACTGAAGCTTTCTTT. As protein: CSVKGANTEAFF. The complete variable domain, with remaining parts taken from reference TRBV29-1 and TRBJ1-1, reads SAVISQKPSRDICQRGTSLTIQCQVDSQVTMMFWYRQQPGQSLTLIATANQGSEATYESGFVIDKFPISRPNLTFSTLTVSNMSPEDSSIYLCSVKGANTEAFFGQGTRLTVV.

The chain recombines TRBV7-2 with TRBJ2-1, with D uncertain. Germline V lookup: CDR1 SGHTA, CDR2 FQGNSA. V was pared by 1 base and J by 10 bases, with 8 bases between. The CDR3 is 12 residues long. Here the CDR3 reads CASSLVRTEQFF. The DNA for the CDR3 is TGTGCCAGCAGCTTAGTCCGGACCGAGCAGTTCTTC.

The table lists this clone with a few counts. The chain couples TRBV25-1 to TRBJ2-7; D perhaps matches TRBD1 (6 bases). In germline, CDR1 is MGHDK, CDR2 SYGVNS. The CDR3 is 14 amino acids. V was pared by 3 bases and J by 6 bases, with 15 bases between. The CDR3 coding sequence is TGTGCCAGCAGTGAGTCGTCCAGGGGCTCCGAGCAGTACGTC. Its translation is CASSESSRGSEQYV.

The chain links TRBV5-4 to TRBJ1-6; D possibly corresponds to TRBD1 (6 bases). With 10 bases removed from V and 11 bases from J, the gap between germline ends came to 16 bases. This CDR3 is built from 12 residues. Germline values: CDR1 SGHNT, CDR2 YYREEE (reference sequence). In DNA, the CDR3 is TGTGCCGCAGGAGGGGGGGAGACACCCCTCCACTTT. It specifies CAAGGGETPLHF.

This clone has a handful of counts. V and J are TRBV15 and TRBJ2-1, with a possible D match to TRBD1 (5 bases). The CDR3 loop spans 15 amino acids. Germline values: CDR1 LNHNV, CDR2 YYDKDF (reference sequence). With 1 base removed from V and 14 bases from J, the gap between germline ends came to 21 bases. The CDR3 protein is CATSRVSTVPRIKFF. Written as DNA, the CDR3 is TGTGCCACCAGCAGAGTATCGACAGTCCCCCGAATTAAGTTCTTC.

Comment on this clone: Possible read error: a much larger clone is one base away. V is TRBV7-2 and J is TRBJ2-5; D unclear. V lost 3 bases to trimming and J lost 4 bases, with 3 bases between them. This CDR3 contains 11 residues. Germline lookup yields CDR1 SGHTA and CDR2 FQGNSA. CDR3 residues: CASSFIETQYF. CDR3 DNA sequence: TGTGCCAGCAGCTTCATAGAGACCCAGTACTTC.

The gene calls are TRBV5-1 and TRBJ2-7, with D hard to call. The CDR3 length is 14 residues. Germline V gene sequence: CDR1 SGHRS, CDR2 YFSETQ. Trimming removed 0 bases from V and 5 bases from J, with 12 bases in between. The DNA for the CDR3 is TGCGCCAGCAGCTTGGCCGGCAGTCTCGACGAGCAGTACTTC. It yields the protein CASSLAGSLDEQYF.

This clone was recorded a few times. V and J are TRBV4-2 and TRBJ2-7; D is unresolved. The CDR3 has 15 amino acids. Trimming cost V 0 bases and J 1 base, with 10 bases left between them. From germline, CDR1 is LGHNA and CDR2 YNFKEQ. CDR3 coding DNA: TGTGCCAGCAGCCAAGATTCAGGAAATTCCTACGAGCAGTACTTC. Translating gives CASSQDSGNSYEQYF.

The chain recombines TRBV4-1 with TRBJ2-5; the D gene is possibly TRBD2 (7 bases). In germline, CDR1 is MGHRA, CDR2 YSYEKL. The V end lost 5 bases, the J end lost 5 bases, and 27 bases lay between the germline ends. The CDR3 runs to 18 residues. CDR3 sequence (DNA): TGCGCCAGCAGCGTATACTCCGGGGGCGGGGGCCACACGGAGACCCAGTACTTC. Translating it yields CASSVYSGGGGHTETQYF.

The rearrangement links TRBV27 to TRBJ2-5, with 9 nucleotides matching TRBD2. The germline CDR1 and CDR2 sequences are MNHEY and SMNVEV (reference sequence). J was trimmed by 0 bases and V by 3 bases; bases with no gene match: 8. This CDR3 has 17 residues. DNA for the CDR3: TGTGCCAGCAGTTTGTTTGGGGCTAGCGGGAACCAAGAGACCCAGTACTTC. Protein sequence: CASSLFGASGNQETQYF.

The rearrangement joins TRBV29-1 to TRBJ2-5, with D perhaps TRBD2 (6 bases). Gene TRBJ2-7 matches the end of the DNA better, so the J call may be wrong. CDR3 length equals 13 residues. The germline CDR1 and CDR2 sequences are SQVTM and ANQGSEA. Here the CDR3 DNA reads TGCAGCGTTGCTGGGCTAGCGCCCTACGAGCAGTACTTC. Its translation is CSVAGLAPYEQYF.

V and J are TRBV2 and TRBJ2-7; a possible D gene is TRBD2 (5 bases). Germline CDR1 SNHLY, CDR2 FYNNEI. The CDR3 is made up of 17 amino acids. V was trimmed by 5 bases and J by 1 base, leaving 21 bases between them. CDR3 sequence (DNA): TGTGCCAGCAGTCCCTCCAGGAGAGTAGCGCATTCCTACGAGCAGTACTTC. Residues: CASSPSRRVAHSYEQYF.

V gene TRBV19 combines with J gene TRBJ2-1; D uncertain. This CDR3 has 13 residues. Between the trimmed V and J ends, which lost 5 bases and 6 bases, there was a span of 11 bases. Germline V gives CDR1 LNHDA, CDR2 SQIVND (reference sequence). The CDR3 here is CASSEIRRNEQFF. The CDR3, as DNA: TGTGCCAGTAGTGAGATTAGACGCAATGAGCAGTTCTTC.

Here the CDR3 reads CASSPWTLKTQYF. As DNA, the CDR3 is TGTGCCAGCAGTCCCTGGACACTAAAGACCCAGTACTTC. This chain uses TRBV6-5 with TRBJ2-5; TRBD1 might be the D (5 bases). Trimming removed 5 bases from V and 6 bases from J, with 13 bases in between. Germline V gene data show CDR1 as MNHEY and CDR2 as SVGAGI. This CDR3 region has 13 residues.

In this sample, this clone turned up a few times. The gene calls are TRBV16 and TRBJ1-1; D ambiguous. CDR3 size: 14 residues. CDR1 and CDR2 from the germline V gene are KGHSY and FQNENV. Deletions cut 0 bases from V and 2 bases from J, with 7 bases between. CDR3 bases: TGTGCCAGCAGCCAATCATCCCCAAACACTGAAGCTTTCTTT. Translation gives CASSQSSPNTEAFF. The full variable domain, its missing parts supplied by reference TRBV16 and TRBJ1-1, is GEEVAQTPKHLVRGEGQKAKLYCAPIKGHSYVFWYQQVLKNEFKFLISFQNENVFDETGMPKERFSAKCLPNSPCSLEIQATKLEDSAVYFCASSQSSPNTEAFFGQGTRLTVV.

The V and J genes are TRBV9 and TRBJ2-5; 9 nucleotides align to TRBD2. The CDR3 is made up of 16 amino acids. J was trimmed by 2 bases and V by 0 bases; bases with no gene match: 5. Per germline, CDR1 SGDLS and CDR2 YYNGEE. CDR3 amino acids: CASSVAVLAGQETQYF. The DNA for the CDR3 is TGTGCCAGCAGCGTAGCTGTCCTAGCGGGGCAAGAGACCCAGTACTTC.

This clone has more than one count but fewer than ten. CDR3 in DNA: TGTGCCTGGGCCGGACTAGCGATTACCGGGGAGCTGTTTTTT. Its translation is CAWAGLAITGELFF. V gene TRBV30 combines with J gene TRBJ2-2, with 9 positions matching TRBD2. After removal of 5 bases from V and 5 bases from J, the junction contained 6 bases not matched to a gene. This CDR3 has 14 amino acids. The germline V gene has CDR1 GTSNPN and CDR2 SVGIG (reference sequence).

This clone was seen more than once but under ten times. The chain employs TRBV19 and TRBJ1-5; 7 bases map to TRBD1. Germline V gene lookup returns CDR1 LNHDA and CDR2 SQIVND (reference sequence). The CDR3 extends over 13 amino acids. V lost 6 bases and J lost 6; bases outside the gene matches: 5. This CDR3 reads CASSADRAQPQHF. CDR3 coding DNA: TGTGCCAGTAGCGCAGACAGGGCTCAGCCCCAGCATTTT.

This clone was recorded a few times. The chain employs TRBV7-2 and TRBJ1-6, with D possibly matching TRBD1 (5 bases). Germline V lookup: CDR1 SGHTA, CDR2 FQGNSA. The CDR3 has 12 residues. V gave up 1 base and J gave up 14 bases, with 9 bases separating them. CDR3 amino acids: CASSLDRGTLHF. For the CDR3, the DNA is TGTGCCAGCAGCTTAGATCGGGGGACCCTCCACTTT.

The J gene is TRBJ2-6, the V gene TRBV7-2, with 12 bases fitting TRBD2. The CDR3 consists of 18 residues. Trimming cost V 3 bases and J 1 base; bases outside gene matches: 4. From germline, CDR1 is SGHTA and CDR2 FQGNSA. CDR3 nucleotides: TGTGCCAGCAGCTTCCGTACTAGCGGGAGGTCTGGGGCCAACGTCCTGACTTTC. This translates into CASSFRTSGRSGANVLTF.

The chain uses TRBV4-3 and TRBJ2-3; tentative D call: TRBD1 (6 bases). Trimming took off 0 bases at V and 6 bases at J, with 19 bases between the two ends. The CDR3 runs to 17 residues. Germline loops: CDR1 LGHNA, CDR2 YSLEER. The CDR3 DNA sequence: TGCGCCAGCAGCCAAGATATGGGCCAGGGGCTTCTCGATACGCAGTATTTT. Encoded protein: CASSQDMGQGLLDTQYF.

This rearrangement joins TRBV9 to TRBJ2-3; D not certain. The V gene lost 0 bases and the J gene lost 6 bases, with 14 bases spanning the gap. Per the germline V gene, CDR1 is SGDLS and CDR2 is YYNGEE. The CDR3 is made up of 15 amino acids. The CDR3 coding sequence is TGTGCCAGCAGCGTAGAAGCTCCCCTGGGGGATACGCAGTATTTT. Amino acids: CASSVEAPLGDTQYF.

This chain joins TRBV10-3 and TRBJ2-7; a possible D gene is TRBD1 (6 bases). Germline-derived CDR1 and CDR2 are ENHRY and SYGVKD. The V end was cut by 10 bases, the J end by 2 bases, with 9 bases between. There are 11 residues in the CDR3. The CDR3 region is CATRTAYEQYF. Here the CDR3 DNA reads TGTGCCACCCGGACAGCCTACGAGCAGTACTTC.

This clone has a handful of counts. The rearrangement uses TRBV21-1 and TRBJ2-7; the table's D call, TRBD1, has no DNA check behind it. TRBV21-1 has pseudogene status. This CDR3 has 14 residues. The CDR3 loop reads CASSSLSPTGEQYV. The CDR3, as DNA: TGTGCCAGCAGCTCCCTTTCCCCAACAGGCGAGCAGTACGTC.

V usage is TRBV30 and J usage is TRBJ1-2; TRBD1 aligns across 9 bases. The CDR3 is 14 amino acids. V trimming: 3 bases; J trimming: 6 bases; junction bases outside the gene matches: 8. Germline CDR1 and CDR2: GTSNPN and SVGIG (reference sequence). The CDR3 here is CAWSAPGTGNGYTF. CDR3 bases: TGTGCCTGGAGCGCACCCGGGACAGGGAATGGCTACACCTTC.

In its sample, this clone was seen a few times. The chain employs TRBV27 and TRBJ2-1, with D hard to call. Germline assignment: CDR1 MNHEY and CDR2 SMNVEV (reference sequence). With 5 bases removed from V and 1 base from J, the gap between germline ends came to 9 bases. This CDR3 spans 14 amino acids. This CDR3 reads CASSQRTSYNEQFF. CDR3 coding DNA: TGTGCCAGCAGTCAAAGGACGTCCTACAATGAGCAGTTCTTC.

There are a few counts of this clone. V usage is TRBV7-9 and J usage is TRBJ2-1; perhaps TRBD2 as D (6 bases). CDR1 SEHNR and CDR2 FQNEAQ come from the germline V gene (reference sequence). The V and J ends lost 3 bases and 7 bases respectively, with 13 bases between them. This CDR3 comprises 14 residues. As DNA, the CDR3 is TGTGCCAGCAGCTTTTATAGCGGCTTGAATGAGCAGTTCTTC. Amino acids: CASSFYSGLNEQFF.

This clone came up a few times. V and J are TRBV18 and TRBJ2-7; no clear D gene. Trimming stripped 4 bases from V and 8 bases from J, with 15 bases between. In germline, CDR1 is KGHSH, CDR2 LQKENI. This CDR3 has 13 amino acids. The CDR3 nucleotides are TGTGCCAGCTCACGGGAACTCCTGGATAAGCAGTACGTC. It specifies CASSRELLDKQYV.